A selection of T cell receptor beta chains follows, all from one sample in a study of vaccination effects on CD4 cells after COVID-19. No antigens are known for them. TCRdb's table, derived via immunoSEQ multiplex PCR, lists solely in-frame clones and lacks some. This table holds around 35,000 clones, about 60% found once. The material was CD4+ T cells from PBMCs cultured with HCoV-OC43 spike peptides, obtained before COVID-19 vaccination. The receptors were sampled from a human donor who received a COVID-19 vaccine. CDR3s include the opening cysteine and the closing phenylalanine or tryptophan. Each record gives: clone size, V gene, J gene, D gene, CDR3 DNA, CDR3 protein. A D gene is named only where the DNA matches it firmly. Clone size is stated in some rows and not others, as once, few, many or a class when expanded.

clone_size: .
v_call: TRBV25-1
j_call: TRBJ2-7
d_call: .
cdr3_nt: TGTGCCAGCAGTGAATATCCCCAGGGGTCAGGCGAGCAGTACTTC
cdr3_aa: CASSEYPQGSGEQYF

clone_size: .
v_call: TRBV2
j_call: TRBJ1-5
d_call: .
cdr3_nt: TGTGCCAGCAGTGGGGCCGACAGAAATCAGCCCCAGCATTTT
cdr3_aa: CASSGADRNQPQHF

clone_size: few
v_call: TRBV19
j_call: TRBJ2-2
d_call: TRBD2
cdr3_nt: TGTGCCAGTAGGCCTAGCGGGATGAACGGGGAGCTGTTTTTT
cdr3_aa: CASRPSGMNGELFF

clone_size: once
v_call: TRBV27
j_call: TRBJ2-2
d_call: .
cdr3_nt: TGTGCCAGCACTACGACAACCACCGGGGAGCTGTTTTTT
cdr3_aa: CASTTTTTGELFF

clone_size: .
v_call: TRBV6-5
j_call: TRBJ1-2
d_call: .
cdr3_nt: TGTGCCAGCAGTTACCGGCCCGGGACGGCGAACTATGGCTACACCTTC
cdr3_aa: CASSYRPGTANYGYTF

clone_size: .
v_call: TRBV5-1
j_call: TRBJ2-5
d_call: .
cdr3_nt: TGCGCCAGCAGCTTGCTCGAGACCCAGTACTTC
cdr3_aa: CASSLLETQYF

clone_size: .
v_call: TRBV19
j_call: TRBJ2-1
d_call: .
cdr3_nt: TGTGCCAGTAGAGCTGGGGGGGCGTGGGGCAATGAGCAGTTCTTC
cdr3_aa: CASRAGGAWGNEQFF

clone_size: .
v_call: TRBV3-1/TRBV3-2
j_call: TRBJ2-3
d_call: .
cdr3_nt: TGTGCCAGCAGCCAGAGACAGTCTAGCACAGATACGCAGTATTTT
cdr3_aa: CASSQRQSSTDTQYF

clone_size: .
v_call: TRBV11-2
j_call: TRBJ2-5
d_call: .
cdr3_nt: TGTGCCAGCAGCTTAGACGGCGGGTTCCAAGAGACCCAGTACTTC
cdr3_aa: CASSLDGGFQETQYF

clone_size: .
v_call: TRBV5-6
j_call: TRBJ1-3
d_call: .
cdr3_nt: TGTGCCAGCAGCTTGGCCACAGCCTCTGGAAACACCATATATTTT
cdr3_aa: CASSLATASGNTIYF

clone_size: once
v_call: TRBV6-5
j_call: TRBJ2-3
d_call: .
cdr3_nt: TGTGCCAGCAGGCGGGGCGGCACAGATACGCAGTATTTT
cdr3_aa: CASRRGGTDTQYF

clone_size: .
v_call: TRBV6-4
j_call: TRBJ1-5
d_call: TRBD1
cdr3_nt: TGTGCCAGCAGCCTGGACAGGAATCAGCCCCAGCATTTT
cdr3_aa: CASSLDRNQPQHF

clone_size: .
v_call: TRBV4-1
j_call: TRBJ1-5
d_call: TRBD1
cdr3_nt: TGCGCCAGCAGCCTGGGACAGGGGGCTAGTCAGCCCCAGCATTTT
cdr3_aa: CASSLGQGASQPQHF

clone_size: .
v_call: TRBV5-1
j_call: TRBJ2-4
d_call: .
cdr3_nt: TGCGCCAGCAGCACAGGGACTCTTTCGCACCGGATAGCCAAAAACATTCAGTACTTC
cdr3_aa: CASSTGTLSHRIAKNIQYF

clone_size: .
v_call: TRBV7-8
j_call: TRBJ2-6
d_call: .
cdr3_nt: TGTGCCAGCAGGGACTCTGGGGCCAACGTCCTGACTTTC
cdr3_aa: CASRDSGANVLTF

clone_size: .
v_call: TRBV5-6
j_call: TRBJ1-1
d_call: .
cdr3_nt: TGTGCCAGCCTCCTTGGAATGAACACTGAAGCTTTCTTT
cdr3_aa: CASLLGMNTEAFF

clone_size: .
v_call: TRBV19
j_call: TRBJ1-2
d_call: .
cdr3_nt: TGTGCCAGTAGCCCACCGACAGGAAACTATGGCTACACCTTC
cdr3_aa: CASSPPTGNYGYTF

clone_size: .
v_call: TRBV5-4
j_call: TRBJ2-1
d_call: .
cdr3_nt: TGTGCCAGCAGCTTGACAACACCCTCCTACAATGAGCAGTTCTTC
cdr3_aa: CASSLTTPSYNEQFF

clone_size: .
v_call: TRBV5-6
j_call: TRBJ1-5
d_call: .
cdr3_nt: TGTGCCAGCAGCTTGTTTGACCTTAATCAGCCCCAGCATTTT
cdr3_aa: CASSLFDLNQPQHF

clone_size: .
v_call: TRBV14
j_call: TRBJ2-7
d_call: .
cdr3_nt: TGTGCCAGCAGCCAAAGAAGATGGGTAGACCAGTACTTC
cdr3_aa: CASSQRRWVDQYF

clone_size: .
v_call: TRBV10-3
j_call: TRBJ2-6
d_call: .
cdr3_nt: TGTGCCATCAGGGACCCCCAAGGGGCCAACGTCCTGACTTTC
cdr3_aa: CAIRDPQGANVLTF

clone_size: .
v_call: TRBV3-1/TRBV3-2
j_call: TRBJ2-1
d_call: .
cdr3_nt: TGTGCCAGCAGCCAAGATATCCCTAGAGCCCACAATGAGCAGTTCTTC
cdr3_aa: CASSQDIPRAHNEQFF

clone_size: .
v_call: TRBV12-5
j_call: TRBJ2-7
d_call: .
cdr3_nt: TGTGCTAGTGGTGCGCGGGTCACCAAGACCTACGAGCAGTACTTC
cdr3_aa: CASGARVTKTYEQYF

clone_size: .
v_call: TRBV27
j_call: TRBJ2-4
d_call: TRBD2
cdr3_nt: TGTGCCAGCAGTTTCGGTGGGCTAGCGGGACTAGCCAAAAACATTCAGTACTTC
cdr3_aa: CASSFGGLAGLAKNIQYF

clone_size: .
v_call: TRBV30
j_call: TRBJ1-1
d_call: TRBD1
cdr3_nt: TGTGCCTGGAGTGTAAATACAGGGGGAGAAGCTTTCTTT
cdr3_aa: CAWSVNTGGEAFF

clone_size: .
v_call: TRBV20-1
j_call: TRBJ1-1
d_call: .
cdr3_nt: TGCAGGTCATCCGGTGCTGAAGCTTTCTTT
cdr3_aa: CRSSGAEAFF

clone_size: .
v_call: TRBV27
j_call: TRBJ1-6
d_call: TRBD1
cdr3_nt: TGTGCCAGCAGTTTATCGAGGACAGGCGGAAATTCACCCCTCCACTTT
cdr3_aa: CASSLSRTGGNSPLHF

clone_size: .
v_call: TRBV7-6
j_call: TRBJ2-3
d_call: TRBD2
cdr3_nt: TGTGCCAGCAGCCTCGGACTAGCGGGAATCGATACGCAGTATTTT
cdr3_aa: CASSLGLAGIDTQYF

clone_size: .
v_call: TRBV9
j_call: TRBJ2-1
d_call: .
cdr3_nt: TGTGCCAGCAGCGTAGGGACAGCCTTATCCTACAATGAGCAGTTCTTC
cdr3_aa: CASSVGTALSYNEQFF

clone_size: few
v_call: TRBV19
j_call: TRBJ1-2
d_call: TRBD1
cdr3_nt: TGTGCCAGTAGTGACTCCGGGACAGGGATGTTGGGCTACACCTTC
cdr3_aa: CASSDSGTGMLGYTF

clone_size: few
v_call: TRBV28
j_call: TRBJ2-2
d_call: TRBD1
cdr3_nt: TGTGCCAGCAGAGGAGCCCGGGACAGAACCGGGGAGCTGTTTTTT
cdr3_aa: CASRGARDRTGELFF

clone_size: .
v_call: TRBV18
j_call: TRBJ2-7
d_call: TRBD1
cdr3_nt: TGTGCCAGCTCACCACAGGTAACAGGGGGACACGAGCAGTACTTC
cdr3_aa: CASSPQVTGGHEQYF

clone_size: few
v_call: TRBV6-5
j_call: TRBJ2-2
d_call: .
cdr3_nt: TGTGCCAGCAGTTACTCGGGACCGTACACCGGGGAGCTGTTTTTT
cdr3_aa: CASSYSGPYTGELFF

clone_size: .
v_call: TRBV15
j_call: TRBJ1-2
d_call: TRBD1
cdr3_nt: TGTGCCACCAGCTTTCGGACAGGAATGAGCTACACCTTC
cdr3_aa: CATSFRTGMSYTF

clone_size: .
v_call: TRBV25-1
j_call: TRBJ1-3
d_call: .
cdr3_nt: TGTGCCAGCAGTCAGCCAGCCTCTGGAAACACCATATATTTT
cdr3_aa: CASSQPASGNTIYF

clone_size: .
v_call: TRBV5-1
j_call: TRBJ1-4
d_call: .
cdr3_nt: TGCGCCAGCAGCTTGGACAGTTATGAAAAACTGTTTTTT
cdr3_aa: CASSLDSYEKLFF

clone_size: .
v_call: TRBV5-6
j_call: TRBJ2-5
d_call: TRBD2
cdr3_nt: TGTGCCAGCAGCTTGGTAGCCGGGGGGAGGGAGACCCAGTACTTC
cdr3_aa: CASSLVAGGRETQYF

clone_size: .
v_call: TRBV6-6
j_call: TRBJ2-2
d_call: .
cdr3_nt: TGTGCCAGCAGTTACGGTTACACCGGGGAGCTGTTTTTT
cdr3_aa: CASSYGYTGELFF

clone_size: .
v_call: TRBV18
j_call: TRBJ1-2
d_call: .
cdr3_nt: TGTGCCAGCTCACCCCAGGCGTACTATGGCTACACCTTC
cdr3_aa: CASSPQAYYGYTF

clone_size: .
v_call: TRBV5-1
j_call: TRBJ1-1
d_call: TRBD1
cdr3_nt: TGCGCCAGCAGCGAAACCGGGACAGGAATCACTGAAGCTTTCTTT
cdr3_aa: CASSETGTGITEAFF

clone_size: .
v_call: TRBV15
j_call: TRBJ1-3
d_call: .
cdr3_nt: TGTGCCACCAGCGGAATGAGGGGGACGGGAAACACCATATATTTT
cdr3_aa: CATSGMRGTGNTIYF

clone_size: .
v_call: TRBV2
j_call: TRBJ1-1
d_call: TRBD1
cdr3_nt: TGTGCCAGCAGTGAAGCCGGGACAGGGTATACTGAAGCTTTCTTT
cdr3_aa: CASSEAGTGYTEAFF

clone_size: .
v_call: TRBV6-5
j_call: TRBJ1-1
d_call: TRBD1
cdr3_nt: TGTGCCAGCAAGACAGGGGCTTACACTGAAGCTTTCTTT
cdr3_aa: CASKTGAYTEAFF

clone_size: .
v_call: TRBV19
j_call: TRBJ1-5
d_call: TRBD1
cdr3_nt: TGTGCCAGTAGTATGGTACAGGGGGCAGGGAGTCAGCCCCAGCATTTT
cdr3_aa: CASSMVQGAGSQPQHF

clone_size: few
v_call: TRBV29-1
j_call: TRBJ1-1
d_call: .
cdr3_nt: TGCAGCGTTGACGGAAATTTGGGTGTGACTGAAGCTTTCTTT
cdr3_aa: CSVDGNLGVTEAFF

clone_size: .
v_call: TRBV7-6
j_call: TRBJ2-1
d_call: TRBD2
cdr3_nt: TGTGCCAGCAGCTCGGTACCGGGACTAGCGGGAGACAATGAGCAGTTCTTC
cdr3_aa: CASSSVPGLAGDNEQFF

clone_size: once
v_call: TRBV4-1
j_call: TRBJ1-5
d_call: TRBD1
cdr3_nt: TGCGCCAGCAGACCCGGGACAGGACGTTTTAGCAATCAGCCCCAGCATTTT
cdr3_aa: CASRPGTGRFSNQPQHF

clone_size: .
v_call: TRBV20-1
j_call: TRBJ2-7
d_call: TRBD2
cdr3_nt: TGCAGTGCTAGTGACAGGGTAGGGACTAGCGGGGGGAGCTCCTACGAGCAGTACTTC
cdr3_aa: CSASDRVGTSGGSSYEQYF

clone_size: few
v_call: TRBV19
j_call: TRBJ2-7
d_call: .
cdr3_nt: TGTGCCAGTAGCAGCGCCGGGGGAAACTCCTACGAGCAGTACTTC
cdr3_aa: CASSSAGGNSYEQYF

clone_size: .
v_call: TRBV6-1
j_call: TRBJ2-5
d_call: .
cdr3_nt: TGTGCCAGCAGTGAAGTGTGGGGAGAGACCCAGTACTTC
cdr3_aa: CASSEVWGETQYF

clone_size: .
v_call: TRBV9
j_call: TRBJ1-3
d_call: .
cdr3_nt: TGTGCCAGCAGCGTAGAAAGTTCCCCCAACACCATATATTTT
cdr3_aa: CASSVESSPNTIYF

clone_size: .
v_call: TRBV5-5
j_call: TRBJ2-6
d_call: .
cdr3_nt: TGTGCCAGCAGCTTTCAGTTAGCGGACGGGGCCAACGTCCTGACTTTC
cdr3_aa: CASSFQLADGANVLTF

clone_size: .
v_call: TRBV6-5
j_call: TRBJ1-1
d_call: .
cdr3_nt: TGTGCCAGCAGACCAAGGGGGGGGGTTACTGAAGCTTTCTTT
cdr3_aa: CASRPRGGVTEAFF

clone_size: few
v_call: TRBV7-9
j_call: TRBJ2-7
d_call: .
cdr3_nt: TGTGCCAGCAGCTTGTCGGCAACTAGCTCCTACGAGCAGTACTTC
cdr3_aa: CASSLSATSSYEQYF

clone_size: once
v_call: TRBV6-1
j_call: TRBJ2-2
d_call: .
cdr3_nt: TGTGCCAGCAGTGAAGCGATAGAGCTGTTTTTT
cdr3_aa: CASSEAIELFF